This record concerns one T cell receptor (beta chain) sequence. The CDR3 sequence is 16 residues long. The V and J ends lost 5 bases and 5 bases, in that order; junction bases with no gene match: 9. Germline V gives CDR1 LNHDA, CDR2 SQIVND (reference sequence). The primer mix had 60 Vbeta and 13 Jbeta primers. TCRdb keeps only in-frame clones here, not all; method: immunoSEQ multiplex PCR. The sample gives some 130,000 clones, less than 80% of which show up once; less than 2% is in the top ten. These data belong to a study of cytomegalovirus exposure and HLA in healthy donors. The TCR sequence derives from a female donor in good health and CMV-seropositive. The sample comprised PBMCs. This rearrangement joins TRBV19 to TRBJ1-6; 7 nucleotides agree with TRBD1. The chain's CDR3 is CASSPTRDRDNSPLHF. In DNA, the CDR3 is TGTGCCAGTAGTCCTACTCGGGACAGAGATAATTCACCCCTCCACTTT.